A single sample is the source of the 18 T cell receptor beta chains below, sequenced in a study. Tregs were sorted as CD4+CD25+CD127-/low cells. TCRdb redid the calling of the 5' RACE reads with MiXCR, one entry per CDR3 protein. The sample lists around 10,000 distinct CDR3 sequences, roughly 15% occurring once. Sequences were obtained from Tregs sorted from a lymph node. Every receptor here comes from a female donor with breast cancer.

This clonotype was recorded many times. The chain employs TRBV30 and TRBJ2-1, with 8 bases fitting TRBD1. The CDR3 is 12 residues long. Germline CDR1 GTSNPN, CDR2 SVGIG (reference sequence). Germline trimming cut 5 bases from V and 9 bases from J; bases unmatched to any gene: 6. CDR3 coding DNA: TGTGCCTGGTCATTTCAGGGGGCTGAGCAGTTCTTC. This translates into CAWSFQGAEQFF.

Ten or more counts support this clonotype. The chain links TRBV28 to TRBJ1-3; D is ambiguous. This CDR3 has 15 residues. Per germline, CDR1 MDHEN and CDR2 SYDVKM. Trimming took 1 base from V and 2 from J, leaving 9 bases between them. CDR3 protein: CASSLSTRPGNTIYF. In DNA, the CDR3 is TGTGCCAGCAGTTTATCTACCCGCCCTGGAAACACCATATATTTT.

Ten or more counts support this clonotype. The chain recombines TRBV9 with TRBJ2-7; D unclear. The germline V gene encodes CDR1 SGDLS and CDR2 YYNGEE. V was cut by 3 bases and J by 3 bases, with 10 bases left in between. The CDR3 sequence is 13 residues long. The CDR3 region is CASSEGIRYEQYF. DNA of the CDR3: TGTGCCAGCAGCGAGGGAATCCGCTACGAGCAGTACTTC. Full variable domain (outside the CDR3, taken from reference TRBV9 and TRBJ2-7): DSGVTQTPKHLITATGQRVTLRCSPRSGDLSVYWYQQSLDQGLQFLIQYYNGEERAKGNILERFSAQQFPDLHSELNLSSLELGDSALYFCASSEGIRYEQYFGPGTRLTVT.

Remarks on this clonotype: The junction departs from the called germline gene at one end, perhaps through a read error. V is TRBV4-3 and J is TRBJ1-3; D is undetermined. The CDR3 loop spans 17 amino acids. Germline CDR1 LGHNA, CDR2 YSLEER. The CDR3 protein is CASRQEGRRGAGNTIYF. CDR3 DNA: TGCGCCAGCAGACAAGAAGGACGGAGAGGTGCTGGAAACACCATATATTTT.

This clonotype was seen repeatedly, ten times or more. The rearrangement joins TRBV20-1 to TRBJ2-7; the match to TRBD2 covers 8 bases. Germline-derived CDR1 and CDR2 are DFQATT and SNEGSKA (reference sequence). V gave up 5 bases and J gave up 4 bases; unmatched junction bases: 4. The CDR3 is 12 amino acids. As DNA, the CDR3 is TGCAGTGCTTCCCGGGGGGGGTACGAGCAGTACTTC. Its protein product is CSASRGGYEQYF.

This clonotype is deemed medium-sized. The rearrangement joins TRBV5-1 to TRBJ2-1; D ambiguous. This CDR3 has 13 amino acids. Trimming pared 4 bases from V and 7 bases from J, leaving 12 bases between. Germline V gives CDR1 SGHRS, CDR2 YFSETQ. CDR3 region: CASSAQLPNEQFF. Written as DNA, the CDR3 is TGCGCCAGCAGCGCCCAACTTCCTAATGAGCAGTTCTTC.

As regards this clonotype: This may be a read error: a much more frequent sequence differs by one nucleotide. The CDR3 coding sequence is TGCGCCAGCAGCTCCGAGGGAAATCAGCCCCAGCATTTT. It encodes CASSSEGNQPQHF. The V and J genes are TRBV5-1 and TRBJ1-5, with no clear D. V dropped 3 bases and J dropped 4 bases, with 8 bases sitting between them. The CDR3 sequence is 13 residues long. Germline V gene data show CDR1 as SGHRS and CDR2 as YFSETQ. Full variable domain (remainder filled in from reference TRBV5-1 and TRBJ1-5): KAGVTQTPRYLIKTRGQQVTLSCSPISGHRSVSWYQQTPGQGLQFLFEYFSETQRNKGNFPGRFSGRQFSNSRSEMNVSTLELGDSALYLCASSSEGNQPQHFGDGTRLSIL.

There are a few counts of this clonotype. Being one base from a much bigger clone, this may be a read error. The chain recombines TRBV5-4 with TRBJ2-5, with unresolved D. The CDR3 is 17 amino acids. CDR1 and CDR2 (germline): SGHNT, YYREEE (reference sequence). As DNA, the CDR3 is TGTACCAGCAGCTCTAAAAGATCGAGAACGACTGGAGAGACCCAGTACTTC. It codes for CTSSSKRSRTTGETQYF.

The genes are TRBV29-1 and TRBJ2-1, with D uncertain. The CDR3 is 11 residues long. V was trimmed by 4 bases and J by 5 bases, leaving 6 bases between them. Germline assignment: CDR1 SQVTM and CDR2 ANQGSEA. The chain's CDR3 is CSVGWHNEQFF. The CDR3 DNA is TGCAGCGTTGGTTGGCACAATGAGCAGTTCTTC.

About this clonotype itself: The junction does not match germline at one end; this may be a read error. V usage is TRBV7-8 and J usage is TRBJ2-5, with D hard to call. The CDR3 length is 15 residues. Per the germline V gene, CDR1 is SGHVS and CDR2 is FQNEAQ. CDR3 amino acids: CASSEGGTAQETQYF. The CDR3 nucleotides are TGTGCCAGCAGCGAAGGCGGCACAGCTCAAGAAACCCAGTACTTC.

This clonotype was seen ten or more times. V usage is TRBV30 and J usage is TRBJ2-5; 12 nucleotides agree with TRBD2. The J segment lost 2 bases and the V segment lost 3 bases, leaving 7 bases of the junction unmatched. Germline V CDR1 and CDR2: GTSNPN, SVGIG (reference sequence). The CDR3 totals 16 residues. Here the CDR3 DNA reads TGTGCCTGGAGACAGACTAGCGGGAGAATACAAGAGACCCAGTACTTC. It encodes CAWRQTSGRIQETQYF.

This clonotype qualifies as medium-sized. The chain links TRBV7-9 to TRBJ2-7; 7 bases map to TRBD2. The germline V gene has CDR1 SEHNR and CDR2 FQNEAQ (reference sequence). V shed 7 bases, J shed 0 bases, and the junction held 9 bases outside the gene matches. The CDR3 length is 15 residues. CDR3 protein: CASTPTSASSYEQYF. The CDR3 DNA sequence: TGTGCCAGCACTCCTACTAGCGCGAGCTCCTACGAGCAGTACTTC.

This clonotype was detected only a few times. The rearrangement joins TRBV18 to TRBJ2-1; TRBD2 matches at 8 bases. J was trimmed by 8 bases and V by 3 bases; bases with no gene match: 6. CDR1 KGHSH and CDR2 LQKENI come from the germline V gene. The CDR3 covers 14 residues. The CDR3 is CASSPLGGRYEQFF. DNA for the CDR3: TGTGCCAGCTCACCTCTCGGCGGGAGGTATGAGCAGTTCTTC. Full variable domain (remainder filled in from reference TRBV18 and TRBJ2-1): NAGVMQNPRHLVRRRGQEARLRCSPMKGHSHVYWYRQLPEEGLKFMVYLQKENIIDESGMPKERFSAEFPKEGPSILRIQQVVRGDSAAYFCASSPLGGRYEQFFGPGTRLTVL.

The table lists this clonotype with a few counts. J is TRBJ2-4 and V is TRBV5-1; TRBD2 might be the D (6 bases). CDR1 and CDR2 from the germline V gene are SGHRS and YFSETQ. Trimming left V 0 bases short and J 10 bases short, with 17 bases between. The length of the CDR3 is 15 residues. CDR3 amino acids: CASSLEDGGLGIQYF. In DNA form, the CDR3 reads TGCGCCAGCAGCTTGGAGGACGGGGGACTGGGGATTCAGTACTTC.

In the case of this clonotype: Given a much more abundant clone one base away, this may be a read error. V gene TRBV20-1 combines with J gene TRBJ1-3; 7 bases agree with TRBD1. Germline V lookup: CDR1 DFQATT, CDR2 SNEGSKA (reference sequence). The CDR3 sequence is 16 residues long. Here the CDR3 DNA reads TGCAGTGCTAGGGAAGGGGACAGAGGCTCTGGAAACACCGTATATTTT. The encoded protein is CSAREGDRGSGNTVYF.

This clonotype is labeled medium-sized. The V and J genes are TRBV6-2 or TRBV6-3 and TRBJ2-5, with D possibly being TRBD1 (5 bases). Trimming cost V 2 bases and J 4 bases, with 14 bases left between them. Per germline, CDR1 MNHEY and CDR2 SVGEGT. This CDR3 contains 15 residues. The CDR3 protein is CASSYRPGKGETQYF. The CDR3 DNA sequence: TGTGCCAGCAGTTACCGTCCAGGGAAGGGAGAGACCCAGTACTTC.

This clonotype was seen only a few times. A much larger clone is a single base away; this may be a read error. The rearrangement joins TRBV12-3 or TRBV12-4 to TRBJ2-5; D gene unclear. The CDR3 consists of 11 residues. DNA for the CDR3: TGTCCCAGCAGTTTACAAGAGACCCAGTACTTC. Translation: CPSSLQETQYF.

In its sample, this clonotype ranks as medium-sized. The chain employs TRBV7-9 and TRBJ1-2; D is perhaps TRBD1 (6 bases). This CDR3 is 13 amino acids long. Germline V CDR1 and CDR2: SEHNR, FQNEAQ (reference sequence). The V end was cut by 1 base, the J end by 8 bases, with 11 bases between. CDR3 nucleotides: TGTGCCAGCAGCTTAGACGGGGGCCCGGGCTACACCTTC. Residues: CASSLDGGPGYTF.